The 24 T cell receptor beta chains below all came from one sample that was sequenced in a study of control samples from healthy donors and cancer patients. Sequencing was performed with immunoSEQ multiplex PCR; in TCRdb, only in-frame clones are kept and a portion is missing. The table records around 140,000 clones, just under 90% of them present only once. Sequencing input: PBMCs. The receptors stem from a man in his fifties or sixties with head and neck cancer.

The rearrangement joins TRBV7-9 to TRBJ2-7; 8 bases agree with TRBD1. Trimming took 4 bases from V and 3 from J; bases not matched to a gene: 8. Germline loops: CDR1 SEHNR, CDR2 FQNEAQ (reference sequence). This CDR3 is built from 15 residues. Here the CDR3 reads CASSSSGGAHYEQYF. The CDR3 DNA is TGTGCCAGCAGCTCCTCAGGGGGCGCCCACTACGAGCAGTACTTC.

This clone was counted a few times. The rearrangement joins TRBV12-5 to TRBJ1-1; the D is unclear. The CDR3 extends over 12 amino acids. Germline CDR1 and CDR2: LGHNT and FRNRAP. The DNA of the CDR3 is TGTGCGACCCTTGACACGGGAGGTGAAGCTTTCTTT. Amino acid sequence: CATLDTGGEAFF.

CDR3 region: CASRSDGSSYNEQFF. CDR3 sequence (DNA): TGCGCCAGCAGATCCGACGGAAGCTCCTACAATGAGCAGTTCTTC. The chain carries TRBV5-1 and TRBJ2-1; no clear D gene. The CDR3 runs 15 residues. Trimming removed 5 bases at V and 0 bases at J, with 12 bases between. CDR1 is SGHRS and CDR2 is YFSETQ in the germline V gene.

The genes are TRBV5-4 and TRBJ2-7; possibly TRBD1 for D (5 bases). Trimming cost V 2 bases and J 5 bases, with 14 bases left between them. Per germline, CDR1 SGHNT and CDR2 YYREEE (reference sequence). This CDR3 has 14 amino acids. The CDR3 nucleotides are TGTGCCAGCAGCTTTGGAGCAGGGAAGGACGAGCAGTACTTC. As protein: CASSFGAGKDEQYF.

This chain joins TRBV11-2 and TRBJ2-2; tentative D call: TRBD1 (6 bases). Germline-derived CDR1 and CDR2 are SGHAT and FQNNGV. The CDR3 extends over 13 amino acids. V shed 4 bases and J shed 7 bases, with 10 bases lying between them. CDR3 DNA: TGTGCCAGCAGCTACAGGGTTATCGGGGAGCTGTTTTTT. Translated: CASSYRVIGELFF.

This clone was found a few times. The rearrangement uses TRBV6-4 and TRBJ1-5; 8 bases align to TRBD1. Trimming cost V 4 bases and J 2 bases; bases outside gene matches: 1. Per germline, CDR1 MRHNA and CDR2 SNTAGT. This CDR3 is built from 14 residues. CDR3 loop: CASSATGGNQPQHF. CDR3 nucleotide sequence: TGTGCCAGCAGTGCGACAGGGGGCAATCAGCCCCAGCATTTT.

This chain links TRBV11-1 with TRBJ1-1, with 9 nucleotides matching TRBD1. Trimming took 5 bases from V and 4 from J; bases not matched to a gene: 11. In germline, CDR1 is SGHAT, CDR2 FQDESV (reference sequence). This CDR3 spans 16 amino acids. Here the CDR3 reads CASSQAGQGTRTEAFF. CDR3 in DNA: TGTGCCAGCAGCCAGGCGGGACAGGGAACGCGCACTGAAGCTTTCTTT.

J is TRBJ2-7 and V is TRBV12-1; whether TRBD1, the table's D call, matches the DNA was not checked. TRBV12-1 is noted as a pseudogene. The CDR3 runs 19 residues. CDR3 sequence: CASSFVWTGPRRSSYEQYF. The CDR3 DNA sequence: TGTGCCAGCAGCTTTGTTTGGACAGGCCCACGAAGAAGCTCCTACGAGCAGTACTTC.

The CDR3 sequence is CSVETRTEAFF. The CDR3 DNA is TGCAGCGTTGAAACTAGGACTGAAGCTTTCTTT. The chain couples TRBV29-1 to TRBJ1-1; no firm D call. Germline-derived CDR1 and CDR2 are SQVTM and ANQGSEA. V was cut by 2 bases and J by 5 bases, with 6 bases left in between. This CDR3 contains 11 residues.

This chain uses TRBV11-1 with TRBJ2-4; D not resolved. Germline V gene lookup returns CDR1 SGHAT and CDR2 FQDESV (reference sequence). V lost 5 bases and J lost 7, with 15 bases in between. The CDR3 runs 14 residues. The DNA for the CDR3 is TGTGCCAGCAGCCCCTTTTCGGAGAGTAACATTCAGTACTTC. Translated, it gives CASSPFSESNIQYF. The full variable domain, its missing parts supplied by reference TRBV11-1 and TRBJ2-4, is EAEVAQSPRYKITEKSQAVAFWCDPISGHATLYWYRQILGQGPELLVQFQDESVVDDSQLPKDRFSAERLKGVDSTLKIQPAELGDSAMYLCASSPFSESNIQYFGAGTRLSVL.

This chain links TRBV6-1 with TRBJ2-1; TRBD2 might be the D (5 bases). Germline CDR1 and CDR2: MNHNS and SASEGT. V was shortened by 3 bases and J by 14 bases, with 11 bases between the two germline ends. This CDR3 region has 11 residues. CDR3 in DNA: TGTGCCAGCAGTGAGCTAGCTGGGAAGTTCTTC. Translating it yields CASSELAGKFF.

As to this clone: An end of the junction differs from the germline gene, which may be a read error. The genes are TRBV27 and TRBJ2-1, with 8 bases lining up with TRBD2. Germline V gives CDR1 MNHEY, CDR2 SMNVEV (reference sequence). The length of the CDR3 is 16 residues. The CDR3 bases are TGTGTCAGCAGGGCCCATAGCGGGGATTCCTACAATGAGCAGTTCTTC. Protein: CVSRAHSGDSYNEQFF.

The chain uses TRBV5-5 and TRBJ2-1; 8 bases agree with TRBD1. Per the germline V gene, CDR1 is SGHKS and CDR2 is YYEKEE (reference sequence). V gave up 4 bases and J gave up 13 bases; unmatched junction bases: 4. The CDR3 runs to 11 residues. CDR3 sequence: CASSPGQVQFF. The DNA for the CDR3 is TGTGCCAGCAGCCCGGGACAGGTACAGTTCTTC.

The genes are TRBV9 and TRBJ2-5; D might be TRBD1 (6 bases). Germline V gene data show CDR1 as SGDLS and CDR2 as YYNGEE. This CDR3 is built from 15 residues. With 3 bases removed from V and 5 bases from J, the gap between germline ends came to 17 bases. The CDR3 sequence: CASSEGTGTMETQYF. As DNA, the CDR3 is TGTGCCAGCAGCGAAGGTACCGGGACAATGGAGACCCAGTACTTC.

This chain links TRBV3-1 (or the pseudogene TRBV3-2) with TRBJ2-5; 7 positions agree with TRBD1. The CDR3 is 15 residues long. Trimming cost V 3 bases and J 7 bases; bases outside gene matches: 11. Germline values: CDR1 LGHDT, CDR2 YNNKEL (reference sequence). The CDR3 loop reads CASSHPGTEGATQYF. The CDR3 DNA reads TGTGCCAGCAGCCATCCGGGGACAGAAGGCGCGACCCAGTACTTC.

This clone has a handful of counts. J is TRBJ2-7 and V is TRBV4-1; 12 bases map to TRBD2. Losses at the gene ends were 4 bases for V and 2 bases for J; bases not matched to a gene: 3. Germline V lookup: CDR1 MGHRA, CDR2 YSYEKL. The CDR3 totals 15 residues. For the CDR3, the DNA is TGCGCCAGCAGCCGGAGGACTAGCGGGACCTACGAGCAGTACTTC. Translated: CASSRRTSGTYEQYF.

The V gene is TRBV18, the J gene TRBJ1-1; TRBD1 might be the D (6 bases). CDR3 length equals 17 residues. V lost 1 base to trimming and J lost 0 bases, with 15 bases between them. The V gene's germline CDR1 is KGHSH and CDR2 LQKENI. The DNA of the CDR3 is TGTGCCAGCTCACCACTTGGACAGTTCCTTATGAACACTGAAGCTTTCTTT. It specifies CASSPLGQFLMNTEAFF.

The chain recombines TRBV11-2 with TRBJ1-1; D ambiguous. CDR1 and CDR2 (germline): SGHAT, FQNNGV. This CDR3 has 14 residues. Trimming stripped 3 bases from V and 4 bases from J, with 12 bases between. CDR3 coding DNA: TGTGCCAGCAGCTTGCGGGGAGAGAGCACTGAAGCTTTCTTT. It is translated as CASSLRGESTEAFF.

The V call is TRBV29-1, the J call TRBJ2-2; unclear D gene. V lost 7 bases to trimming and J lost 2 bases, with 5 bases between them. There are 11 residues in the CDR3. The germline V gene has CDR1 SQVTM and CDR2 ANQGSEA. This chain's CDR3 is CSGGNTGELFF. CDR3 sequence (DNA): TGCAGCGGCGGTAACACCGGGGAGCTGTTTTTT.

The chain combines TRBV12-3 or TRBV12-4 with TRBJ2-7, with D hard to call. With 6 bases removed from V and 3 bases from J, the gap between germline ends came to 9 bases. CDR3 length: 12 residues. CDR3 bases: TGTGCCAGCAGCAACCCAGACTACGAGCAGTACTTC. Protein: CASSNPDYEQYF.

This clone was seen only a few times. The chain employs TRBV12-3 or TRBV12-4 and TRBJ1-6, with D hard to call. Trimming removed 5 bases from V and 9 bases from J, with 8 bases in between. The CDR3 consists of 12 residues. The chain's CDR3 is CASSLPASPLHF. CDR3 DNA sequence: TGTGCCAGCAGTCTTCCCGCTTCACCCCTCCACTTT.

The genes are TRBV7-2 and TRBJ1-1; D unresolved. CDR1 and CDR2 from the germline V gene are SGHTA and FQGNSA. V lost 1 base and J lost 5, with 11 bases in between. This CDR3 region has 14 residues. The CDR3 DNA reads TGTGCCAGCAGCTTAGTAGGCGGAGGGACTGAAGCTTTCTTT. Protein product: CASSLVGGGTEAFF.

The genes are TRBV7-9 and TRBJ2-1; the D gene could be TRBD1 or TRBD2 (6 bases each). V gave up 6 bases and J gave up 5 bases, with 17 bases separating them. CDR3 length: 15 amino acids. Germline V CDR1 and CDR2: SEHNR, FQNEAQ (reference sequence). CDR3 loop: CASSQGQGTDNEQFF. In DNA form, the CDR3 reads TGTGCCAGCAGTCAAGGGCAGGGGACTGACAATGAGCAGTTCTTC.

The chain is built from TRBV11-1 and TRBJ2-5, with a possible D match to TRBD2 (5 bases). Germline CDR1 is SGHAT and CDR2 is FQDESV (reference sequence). The V end lost 5 bases, the J end lost 5 bases, and 9 bases lay between the germline ends. CDR3 size: 12 residues. CDR3 nucleotide sequence: TGTGCCAGCAGCCCTCGAGGGGAGACCCAGTACTTC. It specifies CASSPRGETQYF.